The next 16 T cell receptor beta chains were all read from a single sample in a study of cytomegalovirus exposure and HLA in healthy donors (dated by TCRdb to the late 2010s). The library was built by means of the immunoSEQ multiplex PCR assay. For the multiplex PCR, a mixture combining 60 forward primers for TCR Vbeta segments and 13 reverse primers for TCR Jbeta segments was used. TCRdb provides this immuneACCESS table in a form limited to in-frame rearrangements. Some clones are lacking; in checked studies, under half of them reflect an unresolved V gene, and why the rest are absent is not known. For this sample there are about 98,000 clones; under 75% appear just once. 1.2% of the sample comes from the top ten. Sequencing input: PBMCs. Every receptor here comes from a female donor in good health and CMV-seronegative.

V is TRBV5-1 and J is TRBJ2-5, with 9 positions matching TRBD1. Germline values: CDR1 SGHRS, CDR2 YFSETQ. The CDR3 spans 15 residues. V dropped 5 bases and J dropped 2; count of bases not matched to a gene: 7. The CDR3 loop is CASRSSGTGQETQYF. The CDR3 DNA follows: TGCGCCAGCAGGTCGTCCGGGACAGGGCAAGAGACCCAGTACTTC.

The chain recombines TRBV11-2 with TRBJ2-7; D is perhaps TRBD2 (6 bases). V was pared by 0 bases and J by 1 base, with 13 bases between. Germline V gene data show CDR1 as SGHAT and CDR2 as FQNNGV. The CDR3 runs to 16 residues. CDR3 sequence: CASSLDPAGVSYEQYF. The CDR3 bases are TGTGCCAGCAGCTTAGATCCAGCGGGTGTATCCTACGAGCAGTACTTC.

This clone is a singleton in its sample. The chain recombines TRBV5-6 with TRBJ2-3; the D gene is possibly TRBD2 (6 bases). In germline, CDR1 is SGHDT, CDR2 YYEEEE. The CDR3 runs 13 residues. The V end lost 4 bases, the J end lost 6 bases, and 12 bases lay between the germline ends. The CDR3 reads CASSRAGTDTQYF. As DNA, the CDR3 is TGTGCCAGCAGCCGCGCAGGGACTGATACGCAGTATTTT. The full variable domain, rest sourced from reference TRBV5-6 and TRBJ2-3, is DAGVTQSPTHLIKTRGQQVTLRCSPKSGHDTVSWYQQALGQGPQFIFQYYEEEERQRGNFPDRFSGHQFPNYSSELNVNALLLGDSALYLCASSRAGTDTQYFGPGTRLTVL.

The CDR3 nucleotides read TGTGCCAGCAGCTTGCGGGGGCGGGGGACAACCTCGAACACTGAAGCTTTCTTT. Encoded protein: CASSLRGRGTTSNTEAFF. This chain connects TRBV7-2 to TRBJ1-1; D is possibly TRBD1 (6 bases). Germline CDR1 is SGHTA and CDR2 is FQGNSA. Trimming pared 3 bases from V and 1 base from J, leaving 21 bases between. The CDR3 consists of 18 residues.

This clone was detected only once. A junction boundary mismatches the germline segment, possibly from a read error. CDR3 sequence: CASSLEGF. CDR3 DNA: TGTGCCAGCAGCCTGGAGGGGTTC. This sequence joins TRBV4-2 and TRBJ2-7; tentative D call: TRBD2 (6 bases). Germline CDR1 reads LGHNA; CDR2 reads YNFKEQ. The CDR3 has 8 residues.

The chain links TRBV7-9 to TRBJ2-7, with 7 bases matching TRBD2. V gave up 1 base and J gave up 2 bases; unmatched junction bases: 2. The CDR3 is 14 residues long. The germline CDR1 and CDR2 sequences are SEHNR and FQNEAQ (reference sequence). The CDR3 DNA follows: TGTGCCAGCAGCTTAGGGGGAGGGACCTACGAGCAGTACTTC. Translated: CASSLGGGTYEQYF.

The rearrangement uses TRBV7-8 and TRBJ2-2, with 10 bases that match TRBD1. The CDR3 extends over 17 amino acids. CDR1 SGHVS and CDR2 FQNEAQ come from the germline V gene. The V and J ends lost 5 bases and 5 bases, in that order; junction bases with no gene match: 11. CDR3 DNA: TGTGCCAGCAGCCAACATCGACAGGGGGCGCGGACCGGGGAGCTGTTTTTT. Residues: CASSQHRQGARTGELFF.

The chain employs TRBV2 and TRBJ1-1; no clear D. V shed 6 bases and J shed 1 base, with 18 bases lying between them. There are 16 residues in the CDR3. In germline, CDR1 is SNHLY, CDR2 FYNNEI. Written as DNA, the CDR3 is TGTGCCAGCAGACCCGAGGGAGGGCTGGGGAACACTGAAGCTTTCTTT. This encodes CASRPEGGLGNTEAFF.

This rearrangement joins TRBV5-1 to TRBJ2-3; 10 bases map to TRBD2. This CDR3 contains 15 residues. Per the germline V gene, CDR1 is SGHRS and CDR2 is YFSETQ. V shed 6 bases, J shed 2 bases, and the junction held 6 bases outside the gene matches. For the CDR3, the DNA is TGCGCCAGCAAGGCACTAGCGGGATCCACAGATACGCAGTATTTT. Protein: CASKALAGSTDTQYF.

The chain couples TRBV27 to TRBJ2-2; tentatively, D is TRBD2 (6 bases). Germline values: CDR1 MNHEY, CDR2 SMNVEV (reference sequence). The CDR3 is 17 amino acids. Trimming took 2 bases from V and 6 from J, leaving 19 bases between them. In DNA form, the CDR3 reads TGTGCCAGCAGTTTAGCCCCCCGGGGACTCTTTCCCGGGGAGCTGTTTTTT. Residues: CASSLAPRGLFPGELFF.

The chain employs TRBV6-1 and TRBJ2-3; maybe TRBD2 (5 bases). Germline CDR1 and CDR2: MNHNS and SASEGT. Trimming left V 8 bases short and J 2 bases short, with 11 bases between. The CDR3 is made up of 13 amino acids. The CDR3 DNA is TGTGCCAGCCGGACTCTGAACACAGATACGCAGTATTTT. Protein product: CASRTLNTDTQYF.

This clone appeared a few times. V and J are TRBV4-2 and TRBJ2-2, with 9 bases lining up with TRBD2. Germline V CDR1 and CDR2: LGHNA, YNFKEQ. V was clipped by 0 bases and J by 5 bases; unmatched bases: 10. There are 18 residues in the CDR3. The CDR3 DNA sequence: TGTGCCAGCAGCCAAGAGTGGCCTAGCGGGAAACTAACCGGGGAGCTGTTTTTT. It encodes CASSQEWPSGKLTGELFF.

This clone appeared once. CDR3 nucleotides: TGCGCCAGCAGCCAAGATGGGGGCGCGGGGGGCACTCAGCCCCAGCATTTT. This gives the protein CASSQDGGAGGTQPQHF. This chain uses TRBV4-1 with TRBJ1-5, with D tentatively TRBD1 (6 bases). V lost 0 bases and J 6 bases, leaving 18 bases between the germline ends. This CDR3 region has 17 residues. In germline, CDR1 is MGHRA, CDR2 YSYEKL.

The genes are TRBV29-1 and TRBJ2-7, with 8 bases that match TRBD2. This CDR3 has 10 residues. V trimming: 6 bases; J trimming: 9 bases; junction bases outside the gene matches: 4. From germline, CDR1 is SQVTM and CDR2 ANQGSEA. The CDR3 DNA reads TGCAGCGTCGGGGGACTAGTGCAGTACTTC. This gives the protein CSVGGLVQYF.

For the CDR3, the DNA is TGTGCCAGGTTTGGTTTCCGGGGCTACACCTTC. Its protein is CARFGFRGYTF. The rearrangement uses TRBV2 and TRBJ1-2; D ambiguous. Germline lookup yields CDR1 SNHLY and CDR2 FYNNEI. V was clipped by 9 bases and J by 8 bases, with 13 bases between them. The CDR3 totals 11 residues.

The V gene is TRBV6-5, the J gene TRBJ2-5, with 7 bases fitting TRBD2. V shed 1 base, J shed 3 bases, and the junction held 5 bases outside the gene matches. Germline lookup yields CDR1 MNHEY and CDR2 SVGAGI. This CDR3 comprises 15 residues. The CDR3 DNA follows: TGTGCCAGCAGTTACTATACCGCGGGGGAAGAGACCCAGTACTTC. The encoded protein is CASSYYTAGEETQYF.